This T cell receptor (beta chain) is from a study of T cell responses to AZD1222 COVID-19 vaccine. Study-level information: Analyses pooled second doses at about 4 or about 12 weeks.

Germline V CDR1 and CDR2: LGHDT, YNNKEL (reference sequence). The V end lost 0 bases, the J end lost 7 bases, and 6 bases lay between the germline ends. CDR3 length: 12 residues. General study results and limits: Recipients of two AZD1222 doses showed rising Spike-specific TCR breadth and depth. Dominant CD4 TCR responses targeted spike regions 160-218 and 743-854.

With regard to this clone: Its antigen is currently unknown.

TCRdb's copy holds only in-frame clones and misses some; the assay was immunoSEQ multiplex PCR. Of about 120,000 clones in the sample, more than 70% were seen once. V gene TRBV3-1 (or the pseudogene TRBV3-2) combines with J gene TRBJ2-5; D gene uncertain. The receptor was isolated from an adult in good health. Source: peripheral blood, taken on day 0 of AZD1222 vaccination. CDR3 DNA sequence: TGTGCCAGCAGCCAAGATAAAGTGACCCAGTACTTC. Protein product: CASSQDKVTQYF.